The rows below give T cell receptor beta chains drawn from one sample of a study of blood T cell repertoires in COVID-19. Assay: immunoSEQ multiplex PCR; the TCRdb copy retains only in-frame clones and omits some. Here the sample spans under 350,000 clones, around nine tenths being singletons. Sequenced input: peripheral blood. The source is a man aged 40-49 years with acute or convalescent COVID-19. CDR3s include the opening cysteine and the closing phenylalanine or tryptophan. Each record gives: CDR3 protein, CDR3 DNA, D gene, clone size, J gene, V gene. The D gene is left open where the match is weak. Some rows mark clone size as missing; the rest say once, few, many or name a class of expanded clone.

cdr3_aa: CASSPNPLGGVYTF; cdr3_nt: TGTGCCAGCAGCCCCAACCCCCTAGGCGGAGTCTACACCTTC; d_call: .; clone_size: .; j_call: TRBJ1-2; v_call: TRBV11-2
cdr3_aa: CASSSGTGRNQPQHF; cdr3_nt: TGTGCCAGCAGCTCAGGGACAGGGCGGAATCAGCCCCAGCATTTT; d_call: TRBD1; clone_size: once; j_call: TRBJ1-5; v_call: TRBV5-4
cdr3_aa: CASIEMAFSNQPQHF; cdr3_nt: TGTGCCAGCATTGAAATGGCCTTTAGCAATCAGCCCCAGCATTTT; d_call: .; clone_size: .; j_call: TRBJ1-5; v_call: TRBV6-6
cdr3_aa: CASSYGNTEAFF; cdr3_nt: TGTGCCAGCAGCTACGGGAACACTGAAGCTTTCTTT; d_call: .; clone_size: .; j_call: TRBJ1-1; v_call: TRBV13
cdr3_aa: CASSLRGNEQYF; cdr3_nt: TGTGCCAGCAGCTTAAGGGGTAACGAGCAGTACTTC; d_call: .; clone_size: few; j_call: TRBJ2-7; v_call: TRBV11-2
cdr3_aa: CASTSLGRAYEQYF; cdr3_nt: TGTGCCAGCACCAGTCTGGGGCGCGCCTACGAGCAGTACTTC; d_call: .; clone_size: .; j_call: TRBJ2-7; v_call: TRBV27
cdr3_aa: CASSLYSGQVNEKLFF; cdr3_nt: TGTGCCAGCAGCTTGTATTCGGGACAGGTTAATGAAAAACTGTTTTTT; d_call: TRBD1; clone_size: once; j_call: TRBJ1-4; v_call: TRBV5-4
cdr3_aa: CASSFKGGGGPTIQYF; cdr3_nt: TGTGCCAGCAGCTTCAAGGGGGGCGGGGGGCCCACCATTCAGTACTTC; d_call: TRBD2; clone_size: .; j_call: TRBJ2-4; v_call: TRBV11-3
cdr3_aa: CASSPRTEAYGYTF; cdr3_nt: TGTGCCAGCAGCCCCCGGACGGAGGCCTATGGCTACACCTTC; d_call: .; clone_size: .; j_call: TRBJ1-2; v_call: TRBV3-1/TRBV3-2
cdr3_aa: CASIPGTGEGPQHF; cdr3_nt: TGTGCCAGTATCCCGGGGACAGGGGAAGGGCCCCAGCATTTT; d_call: TRBD1; clone_size: .; j_call: TRBJ1-5; v_call: TRBV19
cdr3_aa: CVSRLGQLTGELFF; cdr3_nt: TGTGTCAGCAGACTCGGACAGCTCACCGGGGAGCTGTTTTTT; d_call: .; clone_size: .; j_call: TRBJ2-2; v_call: TRBV7-2
cdr3_aa: CASSFLWSSYEQYF; cdr3_nt: TGTGCCAGCAGCTTTCTCTGGAGCTCCTACGAGCAGTACTTC; d_call: .; clone_size: once; j_call: TRBJ2-7; v_call: TRBV5-5
cdr3_aa: CASSPIWTGNEQYF; cdr3_nt: TGTGCCAGCAGCCCGATCTGGACAGGGAACGAGCAGTACTTC; d_call: TRBD1; clone_size: .; j_call: TRBJ2-7; v_call: TRBV7-6
cdr3_aa: CASSLQTGLGYTF; cdr3_nt: TGTGCCAGCAGTCTCCAAACCGGGTTGGGCTACACCTTC; d_call: .; clone_size: .; j_call: TRBJ1-2; v_call: TRBV12-3/TRBV12-4
cdr3_aa: CASTRLGGAGEKLFF; cdr3_nt: TGTGCCAGCACCCGGCTTGGGGGGGCTGGGGAAAAACTGTTTTTT; d_call: .; clone_size: .; j_call: TRBJ1-4; v_call: TRBV2
cdr3_aa: CASSWSSGGTGELFF; cdr3_nt: TGTGCCAGCAGCTGGTCTAGCGGGGGCACCGGGGAGCTGTTTTTT; d_call: TRBD2; clone_size: .; j_call: TRBJ2-2; v_call: TRBV9